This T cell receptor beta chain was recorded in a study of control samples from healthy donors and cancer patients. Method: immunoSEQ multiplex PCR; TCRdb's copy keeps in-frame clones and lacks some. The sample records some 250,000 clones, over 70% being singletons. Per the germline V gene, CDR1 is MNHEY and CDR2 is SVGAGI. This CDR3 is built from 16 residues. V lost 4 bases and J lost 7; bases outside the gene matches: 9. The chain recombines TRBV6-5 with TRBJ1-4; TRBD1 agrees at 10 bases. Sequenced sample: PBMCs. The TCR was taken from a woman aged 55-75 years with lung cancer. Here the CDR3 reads CASSSDRGLGVEKLFF. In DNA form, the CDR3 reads TGTGCCAGCAGTTCCGACAGGGGGCTGGGGGTTGAAAAACTGTTTTTT.